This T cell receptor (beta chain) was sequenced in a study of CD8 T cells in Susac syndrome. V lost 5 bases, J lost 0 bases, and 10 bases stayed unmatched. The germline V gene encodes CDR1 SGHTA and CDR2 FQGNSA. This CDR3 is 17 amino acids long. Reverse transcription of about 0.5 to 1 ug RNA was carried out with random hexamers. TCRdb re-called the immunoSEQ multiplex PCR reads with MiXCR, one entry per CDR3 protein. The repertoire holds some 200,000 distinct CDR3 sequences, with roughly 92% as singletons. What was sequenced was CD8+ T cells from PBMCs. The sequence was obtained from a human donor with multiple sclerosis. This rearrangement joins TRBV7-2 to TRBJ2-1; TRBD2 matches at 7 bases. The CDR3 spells CASSVPLRGFSYNEQFF. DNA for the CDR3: TGTGCCAGCAGCGTCCCTTTGCGGGGGTTCTCCTACAATGAGCAGTTCTTC.